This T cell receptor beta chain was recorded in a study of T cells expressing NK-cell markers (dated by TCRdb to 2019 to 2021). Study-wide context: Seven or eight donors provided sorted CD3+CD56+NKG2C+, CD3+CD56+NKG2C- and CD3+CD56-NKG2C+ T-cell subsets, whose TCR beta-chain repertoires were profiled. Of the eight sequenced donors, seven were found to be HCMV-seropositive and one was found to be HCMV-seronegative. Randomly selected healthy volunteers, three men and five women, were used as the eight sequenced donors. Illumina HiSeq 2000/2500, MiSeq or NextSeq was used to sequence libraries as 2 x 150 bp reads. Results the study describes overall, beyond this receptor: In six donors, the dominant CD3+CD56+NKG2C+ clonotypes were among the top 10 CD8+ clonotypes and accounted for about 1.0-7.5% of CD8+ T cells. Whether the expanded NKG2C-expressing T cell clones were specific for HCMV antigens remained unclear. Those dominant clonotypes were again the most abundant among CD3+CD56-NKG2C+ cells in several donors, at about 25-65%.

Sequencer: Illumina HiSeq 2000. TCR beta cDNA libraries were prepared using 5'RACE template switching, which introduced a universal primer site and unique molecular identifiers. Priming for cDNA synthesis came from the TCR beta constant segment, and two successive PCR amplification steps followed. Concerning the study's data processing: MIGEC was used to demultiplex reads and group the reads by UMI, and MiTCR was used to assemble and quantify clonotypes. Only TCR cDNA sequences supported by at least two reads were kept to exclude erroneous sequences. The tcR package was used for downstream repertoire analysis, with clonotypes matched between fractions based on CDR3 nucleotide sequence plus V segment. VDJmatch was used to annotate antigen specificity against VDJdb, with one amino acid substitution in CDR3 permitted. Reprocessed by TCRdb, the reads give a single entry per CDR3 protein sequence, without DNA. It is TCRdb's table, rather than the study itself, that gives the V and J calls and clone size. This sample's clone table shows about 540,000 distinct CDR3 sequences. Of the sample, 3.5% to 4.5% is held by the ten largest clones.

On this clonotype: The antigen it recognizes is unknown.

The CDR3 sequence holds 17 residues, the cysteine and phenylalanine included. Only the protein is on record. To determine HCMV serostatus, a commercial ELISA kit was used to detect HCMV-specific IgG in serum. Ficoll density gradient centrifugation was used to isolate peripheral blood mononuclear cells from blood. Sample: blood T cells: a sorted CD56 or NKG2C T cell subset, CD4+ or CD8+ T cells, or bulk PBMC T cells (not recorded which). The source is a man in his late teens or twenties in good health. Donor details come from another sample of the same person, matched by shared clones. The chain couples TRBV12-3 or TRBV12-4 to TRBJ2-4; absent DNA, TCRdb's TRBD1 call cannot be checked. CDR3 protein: CASSLFGIYQTKNIQYF.